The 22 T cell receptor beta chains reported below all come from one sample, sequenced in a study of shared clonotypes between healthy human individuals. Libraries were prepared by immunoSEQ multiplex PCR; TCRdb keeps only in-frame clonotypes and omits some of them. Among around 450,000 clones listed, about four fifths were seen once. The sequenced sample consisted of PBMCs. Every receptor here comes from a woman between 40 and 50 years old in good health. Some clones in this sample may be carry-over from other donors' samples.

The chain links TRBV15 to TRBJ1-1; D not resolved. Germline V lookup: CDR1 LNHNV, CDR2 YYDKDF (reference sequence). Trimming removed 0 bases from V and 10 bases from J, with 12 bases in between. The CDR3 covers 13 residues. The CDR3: CATSRDYNVGAFF. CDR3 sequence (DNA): TGTGCCACCAGCAGAGATTACAACGTAGGAGCTTTCTTT.

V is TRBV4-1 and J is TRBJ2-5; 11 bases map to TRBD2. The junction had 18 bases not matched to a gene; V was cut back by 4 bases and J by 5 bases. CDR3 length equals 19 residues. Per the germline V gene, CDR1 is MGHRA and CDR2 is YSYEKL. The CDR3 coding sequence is TGCGCCAGCAGCCGCTCACCGGGACTAGCGGCTAATCTTCGGGAGACCCAGTACTTC. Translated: CASSRSPGLAANLRETQYF.

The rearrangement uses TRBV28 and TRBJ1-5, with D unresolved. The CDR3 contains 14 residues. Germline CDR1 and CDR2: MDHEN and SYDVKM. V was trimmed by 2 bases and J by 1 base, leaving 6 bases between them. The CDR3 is CASSLGRSNQPQHF. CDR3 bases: TGTGCCAGCAGTTTAGGTAGGAGCAATCAGCCCCAGCATTTT.

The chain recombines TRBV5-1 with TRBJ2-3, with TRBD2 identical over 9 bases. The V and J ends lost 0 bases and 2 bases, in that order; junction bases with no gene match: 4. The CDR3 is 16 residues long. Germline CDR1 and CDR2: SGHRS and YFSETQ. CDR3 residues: CASSLAGGRATDTQYF. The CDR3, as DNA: TGCGCCAGCAGCTTGGCCGGCGGGAGGGCCACAGATACGCAGTATTTT.

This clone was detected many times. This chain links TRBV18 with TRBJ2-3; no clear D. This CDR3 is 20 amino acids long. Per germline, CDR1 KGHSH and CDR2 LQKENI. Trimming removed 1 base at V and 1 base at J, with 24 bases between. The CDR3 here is CASSPLPLVGHRDGTDTQYF. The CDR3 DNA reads TGTGCCAGCTCACCACTTCCCTTGGTTGGGCACCGAGACGGCACAGATACGCAGTATTTT.

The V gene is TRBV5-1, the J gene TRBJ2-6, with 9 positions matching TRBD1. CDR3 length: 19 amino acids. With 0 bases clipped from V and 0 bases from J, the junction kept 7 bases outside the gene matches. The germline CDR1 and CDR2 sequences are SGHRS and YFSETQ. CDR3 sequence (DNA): TGCGCCAGCAGCTTGGCTCGGGGACAGGGAAGCTCTGGGGCCAACGTCCTGACTTTC. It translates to CASSLARGQGSSGANVLTF.

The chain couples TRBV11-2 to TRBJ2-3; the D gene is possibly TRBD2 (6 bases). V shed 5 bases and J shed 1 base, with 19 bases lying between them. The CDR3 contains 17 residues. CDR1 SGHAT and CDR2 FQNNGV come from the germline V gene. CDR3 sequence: CASSPLRDFPGTDTQYF. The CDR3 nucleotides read TGTGCCAGCAGCCCACTGAGGGACTTTCCCGGCACAGATACGCAGTATTTT.

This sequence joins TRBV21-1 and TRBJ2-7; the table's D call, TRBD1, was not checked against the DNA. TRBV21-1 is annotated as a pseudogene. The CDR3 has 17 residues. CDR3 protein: CASSNYAGTGSTYEQYF. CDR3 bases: TGTGCCAGCAGCAACTACGCCGGGACAGGGTCAACCTACGAGCAGTACTTC.

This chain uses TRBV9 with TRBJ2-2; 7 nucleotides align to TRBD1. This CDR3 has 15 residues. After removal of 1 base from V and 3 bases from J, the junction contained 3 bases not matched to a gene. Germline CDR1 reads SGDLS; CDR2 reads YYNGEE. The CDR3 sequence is CASSVYQGDTGELFF. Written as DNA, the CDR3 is TGTGCCAGCAGCGTATATCAGGGGGACACCGGGGAGCTGTTTTTT.

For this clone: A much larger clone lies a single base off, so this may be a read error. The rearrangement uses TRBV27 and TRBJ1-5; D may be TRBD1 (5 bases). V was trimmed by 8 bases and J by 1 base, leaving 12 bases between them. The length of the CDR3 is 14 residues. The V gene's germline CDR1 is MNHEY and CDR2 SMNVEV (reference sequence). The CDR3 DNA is TGTGCCAGCCGAGGGGCAGGGAGCAATCAGCCCCAGCATTTT. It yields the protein CASRGAGSNQPQHF.

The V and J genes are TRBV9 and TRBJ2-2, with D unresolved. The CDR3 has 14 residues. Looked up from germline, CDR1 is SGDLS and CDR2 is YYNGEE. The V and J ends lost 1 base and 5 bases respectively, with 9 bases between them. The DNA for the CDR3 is TGTGCCAGCAGCGTATCTGGGTCGACCGGGGAGCTGTTTTTT. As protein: CASSVSGSTGELFF.

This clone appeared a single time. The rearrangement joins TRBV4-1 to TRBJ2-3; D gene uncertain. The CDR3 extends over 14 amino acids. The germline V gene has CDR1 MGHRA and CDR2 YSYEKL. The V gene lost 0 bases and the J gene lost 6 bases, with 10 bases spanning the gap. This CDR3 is CASSQDLAQDTQYF. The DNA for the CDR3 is TGCGCCAGCAGCCAAGATCTGGCCCAGGATACGCAGTATTTT.

CDR3: CASSGQSANYGYTF. In DNA, the CDR3 is TGTGCCAGCAGTGGGCAATCAGCTAACTATGGCTACACCTTC. The chain recombines TRBV2 with TRBJ1-2; D remains unclear. The CDR3 sequence is 14 residues long. Germline CDR1 and CDR2: SNHLY and FYNNEI. With 4 bases removed from V and 0 bases from J, the gap between germline ends came to 9 bases.

The CDR3 sequence is CAWSFGRDTQYF. The CDR3 coding sequence is TGTGCCTGGAGTTTCGGGCGGGATACGCAGTATTTT. The chain carries TRBV30 and TRBJ2-3, with D unclear. The CDR3 runs 12 residues. The germline V and J ends were trimmed by 2 bases and 6 bases, with 9 bases remaining between them. Looked up from germline, CDR1 is GTSNPN and CDR2 is SVGIG (reference sequence).

The CDR3 reads CASSVEAQGQPQHF. In nucleotides, the CDR3 is TGTGCCAGCAGCGTAGAAGCCCAAGGTCAGCCCCAGCATTTT. V is TRBV9 and J is TRBJ1-5; D uncertain. This CDR3 is built from 14 residues. Germline values: CDR1 SGDLS, CDR2 YYNGEE. V lost 0 bases to trimming and J lost 6 bases, with 10 bases between them.

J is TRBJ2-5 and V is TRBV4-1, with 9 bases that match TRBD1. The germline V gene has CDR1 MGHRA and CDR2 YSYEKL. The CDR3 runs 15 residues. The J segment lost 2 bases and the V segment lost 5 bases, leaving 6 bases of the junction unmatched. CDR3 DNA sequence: TGCGCCAGCAGCTACGGGGACAGGGCACAAGAGACCCAGTACTTC. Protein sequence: CASSYGDRAQETQYF.

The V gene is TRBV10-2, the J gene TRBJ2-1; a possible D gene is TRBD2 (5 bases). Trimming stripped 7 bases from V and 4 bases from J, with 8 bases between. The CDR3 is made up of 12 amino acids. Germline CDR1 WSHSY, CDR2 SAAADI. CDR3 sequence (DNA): TGCGCCAGCAAGGACTGGTACAATGAGCAGTTCTTC. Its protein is CASKDWYNEQFF.

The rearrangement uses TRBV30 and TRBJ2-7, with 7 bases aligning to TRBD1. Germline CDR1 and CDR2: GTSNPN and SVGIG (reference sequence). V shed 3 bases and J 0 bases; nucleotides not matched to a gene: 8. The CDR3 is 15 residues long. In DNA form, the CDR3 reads TGTGCCTGGAGATCTGGGACAGACAGCTCCTACGAGCAGTACTTC. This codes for CAWRSGTDSSYEQYF.

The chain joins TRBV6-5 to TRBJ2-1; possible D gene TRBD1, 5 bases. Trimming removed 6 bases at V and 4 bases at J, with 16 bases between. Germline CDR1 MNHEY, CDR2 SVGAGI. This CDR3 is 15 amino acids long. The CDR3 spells CASRLGHNRYNEQFF. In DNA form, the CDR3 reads TGTGCCAGCAGATTAGGACACAACCGATACAATGAGCAGTTCTTC.

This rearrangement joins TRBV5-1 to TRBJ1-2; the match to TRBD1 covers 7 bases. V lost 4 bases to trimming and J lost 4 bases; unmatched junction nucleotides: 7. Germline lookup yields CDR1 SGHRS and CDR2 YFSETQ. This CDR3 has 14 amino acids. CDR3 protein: CASSATGESYGYTF. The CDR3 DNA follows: TGCGCCAGCAGCGCCACAGGGGAGAGCTATGGCTACACCTTC.

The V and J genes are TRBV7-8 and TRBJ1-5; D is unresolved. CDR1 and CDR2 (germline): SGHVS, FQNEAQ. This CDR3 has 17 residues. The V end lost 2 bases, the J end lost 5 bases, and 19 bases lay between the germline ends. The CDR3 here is CASSLTWAAGAHQPQHF. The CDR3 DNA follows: TGTGCCAGCAGCTTAACATGGGCCGCGGGTGCCCATCAGCCCCAGCATTTT.

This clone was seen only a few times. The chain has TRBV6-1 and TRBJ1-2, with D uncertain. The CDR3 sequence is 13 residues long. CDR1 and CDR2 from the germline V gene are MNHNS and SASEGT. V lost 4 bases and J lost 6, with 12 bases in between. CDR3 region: CASSAAPSNGYTF. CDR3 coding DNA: TGTGCCAGCAGTGCGGCCCCAAGTAATGGCTACACCTTC.